A single sample is the source of the 30 T cell receptor beta chains below, sequenced in a study of CD8+CD57+ T cells in acquired aplastic anemia. CDR3 and TCR beta VDJ profiling relied on a genomic DNA template. Each CDR3 protein gets one entry after TCRdb re-called the reads with MiXCR. The table has fewer than 250,000 distinct CDR3 sequences, under 55% seen once. Patients included in sequencing had previously demonstrated CD8+CD57+ cell expansion by flow cytometry. The sample taken for sequencing was sorted CD4+, CD8+, or CD8+CD57+ T cells (not recorded which) from PBMCs. The receptors come from a human donor with aplastic anemia.

This clonotype showed up just a few times. The CDR3 coding sequence is TGTGCCAGCAGCCGAGGTCCCCCGGCTGAAGCTTTCTTT. Protein: CASSRGPPAEAFF. V is TRBV3-1 and J is TRBJ1-1; D gene uncertain. Germline lookup yields CDR1 LGHDT and CDR2 YNNKEL (reference sequence). The CDR3 is 13 residues long. Trimming removed 4 bases from V and 6 bases from J, with 12 bases in between.

V usage is TRBV7-9 and J usage is TRBJ1-1; D gene uncertain. The length of the CDR3 is 15 residues. Germline V lookup: CDR1 SEHNR, CDR2 FQNEAQ (reference sequence). The V end lost 3 bases, the J end lost 1 base, and 12 bases lay between the germline ends. The DNA for the CDR3 is TGTGCCAGCAGCTTCGTGTCGGGTAGGAACACTGAAGCTTTCTTT. Translated, it gives CASSFVSGRNTEAFF.

This clonotype was seen once. Its ends do not fully match the called genes, so a read error is possible. The V gene is TRBV24-1, the J gene TRBJ1-1; D might be TRBD1 (5 bases). This CDR3 comprises 12 residues. CDR1 and CDR2 from the germline V gene are KGHDR and SFDVKD. CDR3: CATSDGHTEALF. The CDR3 DNA reads TGTGCCACCAGTGACGGACACACTGAAGCTCTCTTT.

This clonotype has just a few counts. The junction departs from germline at one end; a sequencing error may be responsible. The chain is built from TRBV5-1 and TRBJ2-2; 10 nucleotides line up with TRBD2. The CDR3 extends over 16 amino acids. The germline V gene has CDR1 SGHRS and CDR2 YFSETQ. The CDR3 DNA sequence: TGCGCCAGCAGCTTGGAAGCGGGGGGGAACATCGGGGAGCTGTTTTTT. This translates into CASSLEAGGNIGELFF.

This clonotype occurred many times. The rearrangement joins TRBV4-1 to TRBJ2-5; D ambiguous. Germline V gene lookup returns CDR1 MGHRA and CDR2 YSYEKL. CDR3 length: 14 amino acids. With 5 bases removed from V and 3 bases from J, the gap between germline ends came to 13 bases. The CDR3 sequence: CASSRMGVEETQYF. CDR3 DNA sequence: TGCGCCAGCAGCAGGATGGGCGTAGAAGAGACCCAGTACTTC.

This clonotype was observed many times. The V call is TRBV6-5, the J call TRBJ1-6, with a tentative D call TRBD1 (6 bases). The V end lost 0 bases, the J end lost 9 bases, and 12 bases lay between the germline ends. Germline CDR1 and CDR2: MNHEY and SVGAGI. This CDR3 is 15 amino acids long. CDR3 protein: CASSYSSGVTSPLHF. The CDR3, as DNA: TGTGCCAGCAGTTACTCATCAGGGGTTACTTCACCCCTCCACTTT.

This clonotype has a single count. V is TRBV7-6 and J is TRBJ2-7; D is ambiguous. Trimming stripped 5 bases from V and 5 bases from J, with 16 bases between. The CDR3 has 14 residues. From germline, CDR1 is SGHVS and CDR2 FNYEAQ. CDR3 DNA: TGTGCCAGCAGCGGTGGGATTAAGCCGGACGAGCAGTACTTC. Translated: CASSGGIKPDEQYF.

This chain uses TRBV5-5 with TRBJ1-1, with 7 bases matching TRBD1. CDR1 and CDR2 (germline): SGHKS, YYEKEE (reference sequence). V shed 1 base, J shed 4 bases, and the junction held 4 bases outside the gene matches. CDR3 length equals 14 residues. CDR3: CASSLLNRGTEAFF. In nucleotides, the CDR3 is TGTGCCAGCAGCTTGCTAAACAGGGGCACTGAAGCTTTCTTT.

Many counts were recorded for this clonotype. The rearrangement joins TRBV2 to TRBJ2-1; 11 positions agree with TRBD2. The CDR3 spans 17 residues. V shed 3 bases and J 6 bases; nucleotides not matched to a gene: 10. Germline CDR1 is SNHLY and CDR2 is FYNNEI. CDR3 bases: TGTGCCAGCAGTGAGGGGCCTCATAGCGGGGGGGTCAATGAGCAGTTCTTC. Amino acid sequence: CASSEGPHSGGVNEQFF. Variable domain in full (rest from reference TRBV2 and TRBJ2-1): EPEVTQTPSHQVTQMGQEVILRCVPISNHLYFYWYRQILGQKVEFLVSFYNNEISEKSEIFDDQFSVERPDGSNFTLKIRSTKLEDSAMYFCASSEGPHSGGVNEQFFGPGTRLTVL.

This clonotype was detected many times. V is TRBV7-8 and J is TRBJ1-4; D not certain. V lost 5 bases, J lost 8 bases, and 18 bases lay in between. Germline V gives CDR1 SGHVS, CDR2 FQNEAQ. There are 15 residues in the CDR3. The CDR3 loop reads CASSPRFARGEKLFF. The CDR3 region has the DNA TGTGCCAGCAGCCCCCGTTTCGCCCGGGGAGAAAAACTGTTTTTT.

In this sample, this clonotype turned up many times. This chain connects TRBV11-2 to TRBJ1-5; the D gene is possibly TRBD1 (6 bases). Germline assignment: CDR1 SGHAT and CDR2 FQNNGV. With 2 bases removed from V and 7 bases from J, the gap between germline ends came to 15 bases. The CDR3 runs 15 residues. CDR3 nucleotide sequence: TGTGCCAGCAGCTTACTAGGGGGAGCTGGGCAGCCCCAGCATTTT. Protein: CASSLLGGAGQPQHF.

This clonotype appeared many times. In DNA, the CDR3 is TGTGCCAGCAGCGCATGGGGAGGGTATGGCTACACCTTC. Its protein is CASSAWGGYGYTF. This rearrangement joins TRBV6-4 to TRBJ1-2; D is ambiguous. V lost 6 bases, J lost 5 bases, and 13 bases lay in between. This CDR3 comprises 13 residues. Germline assignment: CDR1 MRHNA and CDR2 SNTAGT.

This clonotype has a count of ten or more. J is TRBJ1-1 and V is TRBV24-1; 9 bases match TRBD1. The germline V gene has CDR1 KGHDR and CDR2 SFDVKD. The CDR3 is 17 residues long. Trimming removed 9 bases from V and 3 bases from J; junction bases left unmatched: 16. For the CDR3, the DNA is TGTGCCACCTCCCAACGAATCGTAGACAGGGGGTACACTGAAGCTTTCTTT. This encodes CATSQRIVDRGYTEAFF.

This clonotype was picked up one time. The rearrangement joins TRBV19 to TRBJ1-5, with a tentative D call TRBD1 (5 bases). Between the trimmed V and J ends, which lost 5 bases and 3 bases, there was a span of 14 bases. The germline gives CDR1 LNHDA, CDR2 SQIVND (reference sequence). The CDR3 contains 15 residues. CDR3 loop: CASSARRDHNQPQHF. As DNA, the CDR3 is TGTGCCAGTAGTGCGCGGCGGGACCACAATCAGCCCCAGCATTTT.

As concerns this clonotype: It may be a read error: a sequence one base away is much more abundant. This rearrangement joins TRBV12-3 or TRBV12-4 to TRBJ1-5; D might be TRBD1 (5 bases). The CDR3 is made up of 16 amino acids. Trimming stripped 1 base from V and 6 bases from J, with 16 bases between. CDR3 DNA: TGTGCCAGCAGTTTAGGGGGACGGGGAAGGAGTCAGCCCCAGCATTTT. It specifies CASSLGGRGRSQPQHF.

Details on this clonotype: Germline and junction disagree at one end, which may indicate a read error. The V and J genes are TRBV14 and TRBJ1-5, with D hard to call. Germline CDR1 is SGHDN and CDR2 is FVKESK. CDR3 size: 16 residues. The CDR3 region has the DNA TGCGCCAGCAGTGAGCCCCTACCCGGCCTAAGTCAGCCCCAGCATTTT. This codes for CASSEPLPGLSQPQHF.

The J gene is TRBJ1-2, the V gene TRBV10-3; D is perhaps TRBD1 (6 bases). The CDR3 runs to 13 residues. V lost 6 bases to trimming and J lost 7 bases, with 15 bases between them. The germline V gene has CDR1 ENHRY and CDR2 SYGVKD. The CDR3 nucleotides read TGTGCCATCAGAAGGGACAACCTCTTTGGCTACACCTTC. It translates to CAIRRDNLFGYTF.

This clonotype was detected ten times or more. The V call is TRBV11-2, the J call TRBJ2-7, with D maybe TRBD1 (7 bases). There are 15 residues in the CDR3. Germline V gives CDR1 SGHAT, CDR2 FQNNGV. The V and J ends lost 5 bases and 3 bases respectively, with 17 bases between them. The CDR3, as DNA: TGTGCCAGCAGCCTCGTCCAGGGGGGCGTCTACGAGCAGTACTTC. As protein: CASSLVQGGVYEQYF. Based on the CDR3 plus reference TRBV11-2 and TRBJ2-7, the full variable domain is EAGVAQSPRYKIIEKRQSVAFWCNPISGHATLYWYQQILGQGPKLLIQFQNNGVVDDSQLPKDRFSAERLKGVDSTLKIQPAKLEDSAVYLCASSLVQGGVYEQYFGPGTRLTVT.

This chain links TRBV5-5 with TRBJ2-7; no clear D gene. V dropped 2 bases and J dropped 5 bases, with 14 bases sitting between them. CDR3 size: 14 residues. Germline loops: CDR1 SGHKS, CDR2 YYEKEE (reference sequence). CDR3 region: CASSFKWGLDEQYF. The CDR3 nucleotides are TGTGCCAGCAGCTTCAAGTGGGGTCTTGACGAGCAGTACTTC.

The V and J genes are TRBV10-1 and TRBJ2-7; D is ambiguous. The end of the DNA is better explained by TRBJ2-5, so the J call may be wrong. Germline V gene lookup returns CDR1 WNHNN and CDR2 SYGVQD (reference sequence). The CDR3 is made up of 14 amino acids. In DNA, the CDR3 is TGCGCCAGCAGCGGGCATGAAAAGACAGAGACCCAGTACTTC. Protein product: CASSGHEKTETQYF.

The chain joins TRBV7-9 to TRBJ1-5; 7 bases fit TRBD1. V lost 3 bases, J lost 5 bases, and 7 bases stayed unmatched. CDR1 is SEHNR, CDR2 FQNEAQ, per germline (reference sequence). The CDR3 totals 15 residues. The CDR3 nucleotides are TGTGCCAGCAGCTTCGTCTCAGGGGGAGATCAGCCCCAGCATTTT. Its protein is CASSFVSGGDQPQHF.

As regards this clonotype: Since a much larger clone is just one base distant, this may be a read error. This chain joins TRBV12-3 or TRBV12-4 and TRBJ2-7, with D possibly being TRBD2 (7 bases). Trimming removed 6 bases from V and 0 bases from J, with 12 bases in between. The CDR3 is 14 amino acids. CDR3 nucleotides: TGTGCCAGCAGGGGAAGGGGGGGCTCCTACGAGCAGTACTTC. As protein: CASRGRGGSYEQYF.

The V and J genes are TRBV6-5 and TRBJ1-2; D ambiguous. Trimming pared 6 bases from V and 0 bases from J, leaving 14 bases between. The CDR3 length is 15 residues. The germline gives CDR1 MNHEY, CDR2 SVGAGI. The CDR3 sequence: CASSLQGMANYGYTF. In DNA form, the CDR3 reads TGTGCCAGCAGCTTACAAGGCATGGCTAACTATGGCTACACCTTC.

With respect to this clonotype: A much larger clone lies one base from this, so it may be a read error. This rearrangement joins TRBV19 to TRBJ1-1, with D tentatively TRBD1 (5 bases). This CDR3 is 15 amino acids long. V lost 6 bases and J lost 0, with 14 bases in between. Germline assignment: CDR1 LNHDA and CDR2 SQIVND (reference sequence). CDR3: CASSLSGVVNTEAFF. As DNA, the CDR3 is TGTGCCAGTAGCCTCTCGGGGGTCGTGAACACTGAAGCTTTCTTT.

In this sample, this clonotype turned up a few times. V gene TRBV7-2 combines with J gene TRBJ2-7; 9 nucleotides line up with TRBD1. From germline, CDR1 is SGHTA and CDR2 FQGNSA. J lost 7 bases, V lost 5 bases, and 9 bases had no gene match. The CDR3 is made up of 14 amino acids. CDR3 bases: TGTGCCAGCAGCCCCGGGACAGGGAGCAGGGAGCAGTACTTC. Translation: CASSPGTGSREQYF.

The CDR3 is CASSVGTGTYEQYF. CDR3 nucleotide sequence: TGTGCCAGCAGCGTTGGGACAGGGACTTACGAGCAGTACTTC. The chain employs TRBV9 and TRBJ2-7; 9 positions match TRBD1. The CDR3 loop spans 14 amino acids. J gave up 4 bases and V 2 bases, and 4 bases lay outside the gene matches. CDR1 SGDLS and CDR2 YYNGEE come from the germline V gene.

A remark on this clonotype: This may stem from a read error, because a much larger clone lies one nucleotide away. The rearrangement uses TRBV14 and TRBJ2-5, with D tentatively TRBD1 (6 bases). Germline CDR1 and CDR2: SGHDN and FVKESK. This CDR3 comprises 15 residues. V lost 4 bases and J 5 bases, leaving 17 bases between the germline ends. The chain's CDR3 is CASSRTVALRETQYF. CDR3 nucleotide sequence: TGTGCCAGCAGCCGGACAGTGGCTCTCAGGGAGACCCAGTACTTC.

The chain carries TRBV7-9 and TRBJ2-7; tentative D call: TRBD1 (6 bases). The CDR3 sequence is 13 residues long. CDR1 is SEHNR, CDR2 FQNEAQ, per germline (reference sequence). Trimming removed 3 bases at V and 2 bases at J, with 8 bases between. CDR3 sequence reads: CASSLTGTYEQYF. CDR3 DNA sequence: TGTGCCAGCAGCTTGACAGGAACCTACGAGCAGTACTTC.

J is TRBJ2-7 and V is TRBV15; possibly TRBD2 for D (6 bases). This CDR3 has 16 amino acids. V shed 0 bases and J shed 1 base, with 13 bases lying between them. Germline V gene lookup returns CDR1 LNHNV and CDR2 YYDKDF (reference sequence). The CDR3 loop reads CATSRDDSGGSYEQYF. In DNA form, the CDR3 reads TGTGCCACCAGCAGAGATGATAGCGGTGGGTCCTACGAGCAGTACTTC.

The V call is TRBV20-1, the J call TRBJ2-3; 13 nucleotides match TRBD2. The CDR3 is 15 residues long. The germline V gene encodes CDR1 DFQATT and CDR2 SNEGSKA (reference sequence). The J segment lost 3 bases and the V segment lost 6 bases, leaving 6 bases of the junction unmatched. In nucleotides, the CDR3 is TGCAGTGCACCTAGGACTAGCGGGGGAACAGATACGCAGTATTTT. The encoded protein is CSAPRTSGGTDTQYF.